The T cell receptor (beta chain) described here comes from a study of shared clonotypes between healthy human individuals. Across the whole study: The cohort had two women and three men, ages 18 to 49. Study-level points and caveats: The genetic and exposure-history diversity represented was limited by few donors. Lower generation probabilities were found for non-shared clonotypes than for those shared by all four donors.

The V gene's germline CDR1 is MNHEY and CDR2 SVGAGI. This CDR3 is built from 14 residues. The V and J ends lost 2 bases and 2 bases respectively, with 9 bases between them. With regard to this clone: Antigen unknown.

Genomic DNA belonging to each subset was distributed in equal measure over several immunoSEQ plates. This table comes from immunoSEQ multiplex PCR, and its TCRdb copy is limited to in-frame clones, with some not included. The sample lists over a million clones; approximately 72% were seen once. The origin of this receptor is a man between 18 and 35 years old in good health. Source material: memory CD4+ T cells sorted from blood. Specified subset: CD45RA-negative fraction. The chain has TRBV6-5 and TRBJ1-2; maybe TRBD1 (5 bases). The CDR3 loop is CASSYGARNYGYTF. In DNA, the CDR3 is TGTGCCAGCAGTTACGGGGCCAGAAACTATGGCTACACCTTC.